These T cell receptor beta chains were read from a single sample in a study of shared clonotypes between healthy human individuals. Repertoires were generated with immunoSEQ multiplex PCR, while TCRdb's copy carries only in-frame clones and drops some. Of 1.5 million to 1.9 million clones listed, roughly 98% were seen once; the top ten hold around 0.45%. Sequences were obtained from naive CD4+ T cells sorted from blood. These receptors were obtained from a man aged 25-45 years in good health. Both conserved end residues are part of each CDR3. The D gene is left open where the match is weak. Clone size is shown for a subset of rows, as once, few, many or a class of expanded clone.

J	D	V	size	CDR3	DNA
TRBJ2-2	NA	TRBV10-2	NA	CASSVNRLNTGELFF	TGCGCCAGCAGTGTTAACAGGCTAAACACCGGGGAGCTGTTTTTT
TRBJ1-1	NA	TRBV14	NA	CASSQDRWRTEAFF	TGTGCCAGCAGCCAAGATCGTTGGAGAACTGAAGCTTTCTTT
TRBJ2-7	NA	TRBV7-2	NA	CASSVDGVLYEQYF	TGTGCCAGCAGCGTAGACGGGGTTCTGTACGAGCAGTACTTC
TRBJ2-7	TRBD1	TRBV5-6	NA	CASSLRLQGAGQEYF	TGTGCCAGCAGCTTGAGATTGCAGGGGGCGGGTCAGGAGTACTTC
TRBJ2-7	TRBD2	TRBV5-1	NA	CASSFSGYEQYF	TGCGCCAGCAGCTTTAGCGGGTACGAGCAGTACTTC
TRBJ1-4	TRBD1	TRBV4-3	NA	CASSQGIGQGNEKLFF	TGCGCCAGCAGCCAAGGGATCGGACAGGGCAATGAAAAACTGTTTTTT
TRBJ2-7	TRBD2	TRBV28	once	CASSPSRLAGTGEQYF	TGTGCCAGCAGTCCCTCCAGGCTAGCGGGAACGGGCGAGCAGTACTTC
TRBJ1-1	NA	TRBV9	NA	CASSPNVGAWNTEAFF	TGTGCCAGCAGCCCCAATGTGGGGGCGTGGAACACTGAAGCTTTCTTT
TRBJ2-3	NA	TRBV18	NA	CASSLAGPYTDTQYF	TGTGCCAGCTCATTAGCCGGGCCGTACACAGATACGCAGTATTTT
TRBJ2-5	TRBD1	TRBV18	NA	CASSPNTGGGQETQYF	TGTGCCAGCTCACCCAATACAGGGGGAGGCCAAGAGACCCAGTACTTC
TRBJ2-3	NA	TRBV18	NA	CASSPLSGDTDTQYF	TGTGCCAGCTCACCACTTTCCGGGGACACAGATACGCAGTATTTT
TRBJ2-5	TRBD1	TRBV18	once	CASSPPTGGHQETQYF	TGTGCCAGCTCACCACCGACAGGGGGGCACCAAGAGACCCAGTACTTC
TRBJ2-3	NA	TRBV18	NA	CASSSEATQYF	TGTGCCAGCTCATCCGAAGCTACGCAGTATTTT
TRBJ1-5	TRBD1	TRBV11-2	NA	CASSLGTGTVGGQPQHF	TGTGCCAGCAGCTTAGGGACCGGGACAGTAGGCGGTCAGCCCCAGCATTTT
TRBJ2-1	TRBD1	TRBV5-1	NA	CASSFGQGASPYNEQFF	TGCGCCAGCAGCTTCGGGCAGGGGGCTTCTCCCTACAATGAGCAGTTCTTC
TRBJ1-2	TRBD1	TRBV28	NA	CASSLGDRDLGYTF	TGTGCCAGCAGTTTAGGGGACAGGGATTTAGGCTACACCTTC
TRBJ2-2	NA	TRBV7-9	once	CASSFSISGELFF	TGTGCCAGCAGCTTTTCGATTTCCGGGGAGCTGTTTTTT
TRBJ2-1	NA	TRBV5-4	NA	CASIPQGDPNEQFF	TGTGCCAGCATCCCACAGGGAGACCCCAATGAGCAGTTCTTC
TRBJ2-5	NA	TRBV9	NA	CASSSHSGLYQETQYF	TGTGCCAGCAGCTCCCACTCCGGATTGTACCAAGAGACCCAGTACTTC
TRBJ1-2	TRBD1	TRBV7-2	NA	CASSLGGEGYTF	TGTGCCAGCAGCCTAGGGGGCGAGGGCTACACCTTC
TRBJ2-1	NA	TRBV28	once	CASTRTGGNEQFF	TGTGCCAGCACGCGAACCGGGGGCAATGAGCAGTTCTTC
TRBJ1-5	NA	TRBV9	once	CASSVGADSNQPQHF	TGTGCCAGCAGCGTGGGGGCAGATAGCAATCAGCCCCAGCATTTT
TRBJ2-1	TRBD2	TRBV7-2	NA	CASSYPKSGSFTNEQFF	TGTGCCAGCAGCTATCCTAAAAGCGGGAGTTTTACCAATGAGCAGTTCTTC
TRBJ1-2	NA	TRBV5-4	once	CASSLNRANYGSYGYTF	TGTGCCAGCAGCTTGAATCGGGCCAATTACGGTTCCTATGGCTACACCTTC
TRBJ1-4	NA	TRBV4-1	NA	CASSPLDEKLFF	TGCGCCAGCAGCCCCCTCGATGAAAAACTGTTTTTT
TRBJ2-7	TRBD1	TRBV5-4	NA	CASSSGQGPHNSYEQYF	TGTGCCAGCAGCTCGGGACAGGGGCCGCACAACTCCTACGAGCAGTACTTC
TRBJ2-7	NA	TRBV19	NA	CASRLDSSYEQYF	TGTGCCAGTAGACTGGACAGCTCCTACGAGCAGTACTTC
TRBJ2-2	TRBD2	TRBV7-3	NA	CASSLGREPGELFF	TGTGCCAGCAGCTTAGGGCGGGAGCCCGGGGAGCTGTTTTTT
TRBJ2-3	NA	TRBV5-6	NA	CASGSTYTQYF	TGTGCCAGCGGCTCCACATATACGCAGTATTTT
TRBJ2-5	NA	TRBV28	NA	CASSLDTGLPETQYF	TGTGCCAGCAGTTTAGACACGGGGCTACCAGAGACCCAGTACTTC
TRBJ1-2	NA	TRBV5-5	NA	CASSFSGGRFDGYTF	TGTGCCAGCAGCTTTTCGGGAGGAAGATTCGACGGCTACACCTTC
TRBJ2-3	NA	TRBV6-6	NA	CASSAPGDTQYF	TGTGCCAGCAGTGCACCGGGTGATACGCAGTATTTT
TRBJ1-1	NA	TRBV25-1	NA	CASRDPRNTEAFF	TGTGCCAGCAGAGATCCCCGGAACACTGAAGCTTTCTTT
TRBJ1-2	NA	TRBV19	NA	CASSSRVYGYTF	TGTGCCAGTAGTTCCAGGGTTTATGGCTACACCTTC
TRBJ1-4	NA	TRBV10-3	once	CAISVREELFF	TGTGCCATCAGTGTTCGTGAGGAACTGTTTTTT
TRBJ1-5	NA	TRBV5-4	NA	CASSFKGPNQPQHF	TGTGCCAGCAGCTTTAAAGGACCCAATCAGCCCCAGCATTTT
TRBJ2-1	NA	TRBV7-3	NA	CASSSTRDLNNEQFF	TGTGCCAGCAGCTCCACCCGGGACTTAAACAATGAGCAGTTCTTC
TRBJ1-3	NA	TRBV7-2	NA	CASSRSGPTGNTIYF	TGTGCCAGCAGCCGATCCGGGCCCACTGGAAACACCATATATTTT
TRBJ2-7	NA	TRBV28	NA	CASSSDIHEQYF	TGTGCCAGCAGTTCCGACATCCACGAGCAGTACTTC
TRBJ1-2	NA	TRBV14	NA	CASSQDARIYGYTF	TGTGCCAGCAGCCAAGATGCCCGGATCTATGGCTACACCTTC
TRBJ1-1	NA	TRBV29-1	NA	CSGEASAGTEAFF	TGCAGCGGAGAAGCGTCGGCGGGCACTGAAGCTTTCTTT
TRBJ2-1	TRBD2	TRBV4-1	NA	CASSQRTSGNLFF	TGCGCCAGCAGCCAAAGGACTAGCGGGAACCTTTTCTTC
TRBJ2-1	NA	TRBV27	NA	CASSTARGNNEQFF	TGTGCCAGCAGTACAGCCAGGGGTAACAATGAGCAGTTCTTC
TRBJ2-1	TRBD1	TRBV28	NA	CASSTQGDEQFF	TGTGCCAGCAGTACCCAGGGGGATGAGCAGTTCTTC